This note documents a single T cell receptor beta chain sequence. Its antigen is undetermined. Using viral peptide pools, the ViraFEST assay grew out antigen-specific CD4+ T cells prior to sequencing. Once cultured for 10 to 11 days, the cells underwent separation to obtain CD4+ T cells. Convalescent patients had PCR-confirmed SARS-CoV-2 infection between March and December 2020. Cells had half their medium changed to IL-2 medium on days 3 and 7. The CDR3 totals 14 residues. V was shortened by 5 bases and J by 3 bases, with 13 bases between the two germline ends. From germline, CDR1 is PRHDT and CDR2 FYEKMQ (reference sequence). This sample was taken from a study of vaccination effects on CD4 cells after COVID-19. General study points: For convalescents, most of the spike-reactive clones seen post-vaccine were new vaccine-induced clones. In the study, convalescent patients were few, and early post-infection timepoints were absent.

Here immunoSEQ multiplex PCR was the method, and the copy in TCRdb shows in-frame clones only, minus some. The sample lists tens of thousands of clones; 60% to 75% were seen once. The input for sequencing was CD4+ T cells from PBMCs cultured with HIV peptides, taken before COVID-19 vaccination. The sample's subset: HIV-1 Nef peptide pool negative control/reference culture. This sequence originates from a human donor who had a prior SARS-CoV-2 infection. This chain links TRBV13 with TRBJ2-5; D call uncertain. The CDR3 DNA reads as TGTGCCAGCAGCGACACCCACACCAAAGAGACCCAGTACTTC. Translating it yields CASSDTHTKETQYF.